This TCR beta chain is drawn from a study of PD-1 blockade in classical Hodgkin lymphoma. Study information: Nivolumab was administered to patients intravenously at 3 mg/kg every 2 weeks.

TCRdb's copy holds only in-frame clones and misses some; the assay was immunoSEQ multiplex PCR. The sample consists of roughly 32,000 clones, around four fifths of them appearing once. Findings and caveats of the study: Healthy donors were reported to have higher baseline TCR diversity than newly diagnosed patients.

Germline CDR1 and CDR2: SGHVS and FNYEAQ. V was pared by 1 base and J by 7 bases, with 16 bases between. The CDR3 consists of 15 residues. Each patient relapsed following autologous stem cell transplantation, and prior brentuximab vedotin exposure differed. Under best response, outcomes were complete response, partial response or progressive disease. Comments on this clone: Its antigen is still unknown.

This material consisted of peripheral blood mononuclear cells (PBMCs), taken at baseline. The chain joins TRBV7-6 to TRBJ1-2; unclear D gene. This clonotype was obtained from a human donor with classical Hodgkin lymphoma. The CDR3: CASSLGRQASSGYTF. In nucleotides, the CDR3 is TGTGCCAGCAGCTTAGGTCGTCAGGCCTCGAGTGGCTACACCTTC. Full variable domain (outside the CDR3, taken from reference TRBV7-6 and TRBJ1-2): GAGVSQSPRYKVTKRGQDVALRCDPISGHVSLYWYRQALGQGPEFLTYFNYEAQQDKSGLPNDRFSAERPEGSISTLTIQRTEQRDSAMYRCASSLGRQASSGYTFGSGTRLTVV.